The sequence of this T cell receptor beta chain was determined in a study of blood T cells in healthy people across ages. Primed by a sample-barcoded 5' primer and a J-beta primer mix, a second PCR proceeded for 7 to 11 cycles. Each CDR3 protein gets one entry after TCRdb re-called the 5' RACE reads with MiXCR. The sample holds around 800,000 distinct CDR3 sequences, about 59% seen once. Trimming cost V 7 bases and J 4 bases, with 22 bases left between them. The CDR3 extends over 16 amino acids. The rearrangement uses TRBV12-3 or TRBV12-4 and TRBJ1-1, with D possibly matching TRBD1 (6 bases). This clonotype was obtained from a man younger than 40 in good health. Sequencing was performed on blood. The CDR3 is CASNWGPTGAGTEAFF. The CDR3 DNA follows: TGTGCCAGCAATTGGGGACCGACAGGAGCGGGCACTGAAGCTTTCTTT.